This T cell receptor (beta chain) appears in the sequencing data of a study of CD8+ T cells in alopecia areata (dated by TCRdb to 2017 to 2018). Notes on the research overall: The treated patients, all with moderate-to-severe alopecia areata, were enrolled in an open-label pilot trial of oral tofacitinib given at 5 to 10 mg twice daily. Patients received tofacitinib for 6 to 18 months and were then followed off drug for 6 months to check for delayed response and recurrence. Disease severity in treated patients was measured with the SALT score, which quantifies the percentage of affected scalp surface area. High-throughput TCRbeta sequencing was used to examine T cell clonal expansion in alopecia areata in both the C3H/HeJ mouse model and human patients. On the human side, TCRbeta sequencing was run on scalp tissue and on sorted CD4+ and CD8+ peripheral blood T cells from healthy controls and from alopecia areata patients with either patchy or totalis/universalis disease. Biopsies were taken from tofacitinib-treated patients at baseline and again at 4 and 24 weeks into treatment, and several of those patients also had a later scalp biopsy. Scalp clonality was compared across normal scalp (n=4), patchy alopecia areata scalp (n=8), and alopecia totalis/universalis scalp (n=8). RNA was extracted with the PAXgene miRNA kit for fixed scalp, the miRNeasy kit for PBMCs, and the RNeasy kit for mouse skin. TCRbeta CDR3 regions were amplified by immunoSEQ multiplex PCR with 35 Vbeta forward and 13 Jbeta reverse primers. Paper-wide results and their limitations: During tofacitinib treatment, many expanded lesional clones stuck around in both scalp and blood, and this persistence may partly explain why relapse happens after treatment is stopped. Because the treated cohort was small and had just a single nonresponder, larger studies are needed to establish links between baseline CD8+ expansion and response. With tofacitinib, both scalp clonality and the number of expanded CD8+ clones among the top 100 scalp clones went down significantly. Lesional scalp, especially in alopecia totalis/universalis, showed higher clonality and more expanded CD8+ clones than normal scalp, suggesting antigenic drive. TCR sequences shared between patients were less clear than in mice, possibly partly because of HLA diversity in the patient population. Unlike mouse skin, where gammadelta T cells dominate, normal human skin contains resident alphabeta T cells that get sequenced too, which complicates analysis of the scalp TCR repertoire.

Turning to this clone: Its antigen is unknown. No qualities accompany the bases; no much larger clone lies one base away.

Libraries came from the immunoSEQ multiplex PCR assay. To provide template for TCR sequencing, every sample had RNA extracted and reverse transcribed into cDNA. SuperScript III was used for first-strand cDNA synthesis, primed with a 2:1 mix of oligo-dT and random hexamers. Amplification bias was assessed with a synthetic immune receptor repertoire, and residual bias was removed computationally. The authors processed their data as follows. Raw reads were preprocessed for error removal, and CDR3 was defined according to IMGT conventions as running from the conserved cysteine to phenylalanine. To get clonality, Shannon entropy was normalized by log2 of the number of productive unique TCRs and the result was subtracted from 1. Whether scalp clones were CD4 or CD8 was inferred by matching scalp TCRbeta sequences against CD4 and CD8 repertoires sorted from blood. The table was pulled from immuneACCESS by TCRdb, which kept in-frame rearrangements only. Such tables lose some clones; where checked, under half of the loss comes from unresolved V genes, and the rest has no known cause. The DNA gave D and trimming, while V, J and clone size come from that table. For this sample there are about 190,000 clones; 50% to 60% appear just once. 0.69% of the sample is taken by the ten largest.

What the time point label conveys for this sample: about 4 weeks on oral tofacitinib. This specimen's treatment or condition label, per the study, means: oral pan-JAK inhibitor, 5-10 mg twice daily. From alopecia areata patients, peripheral blood was collected along with lesional scalp punch biopsies. PBMCs were isolated by density centrifugation and stained for CD3, CD4 and CD8, after which CD4+ and CD8+ T cells were sorted on a FACSAria. Inclusive of the bounding cysteine and phenylalanine, the CDR3 is 15 residues long. Just CDR3 DNA is preserved here, 45 bases in frame from base 1. At the junction V is shortened by 3 bases and J by 3 bases; bases outside the gene matches: 5.

The chain links TRBV23-1 with TRBJ1-5; TRBD1 lines up with 7 middle nucleotides. TRBV23-1 is an open reading frame, and its role is uncertain. This specimen consisted of CD4+ T cells sorted from blood, obtained at week 4, from a patient treated with tofacitinib. The TCR originated in a human donor with alopecia areata. The CDR3 is CASSHEGALNQPQHF. The bases read TGCGCCAGCAGTCATGAGGGGGCTCTCAATCAGCCCCAGCATTTT.